This T cell receptor beta chain derives from a study of blood T cell repertoires in COVID-19. On the study more broadly: Whether acute or convalescent, the COVID-19 samples came from the United States, Italy and Spain. Sample material is recorded as cDNA or gDNA derived from T cells, B-cell-depleted T cells, or PBMCs.

V trimming: 2 bases; J trimming: 10 bases; junction bases outside the gene matches: 8. The CDR3 is 14 amino acids. In germline, CDR1 is MNHEY, CDR2 SVGEGT. Source study methods: Counts of nucleated cells, estimated from reference gene primer amplification, were obtained. Assay: immunoSEQ multiplex PCR; the TCRdb copy retains only in-frame clones and omits some. V and J calls and clone size are given by that table; D and trimming were obtained from the DNA. The sample carries about 200,000 clones, 88% recorded once. This TCR came from a man younger than 30 with active or convalescent COVID-19. The chain joins TRBV6-2 or TRBV6-3 to TRBJ2-1; TRBD2 matches 7 bases. Specimen: peripheral blood. The CDR3 DNA reads TGTGCCAGCAGTTACGCGGGAGACGGGGGGGAGCAGTTCTTC. It yields the protein CASSYAGDGGEQFF.